The source of this T cell receptor beta chain is a study of CD8 T cells in ankylosing spondylitis. Findings and caveats of the study: According to the report, clones linked to the disease were significantly enriched in matched synovial fluid samples taken from ankylosing spondylitis patients.

Germline V gene data show CDR1 as SGHDT and CDR2 as YYEEEE. The CDR3 contains 15 residues. The V and J ends lost 4 bases and 4 bases, in that order; junction bases with no gene match: 7. Molecular-barcoded quantitative 5'-RACE produced these TCR beta libraries. TCRdb ran MiXCR on the 5' RACE reads and lists one entry per CDR3 protein. Of some 240,000 distinct CDR3 sequences listed, roughly 8.6% were seen once; the top ten hold almost 7%. Ten or more counts support this clonotype. What it binds is unknown. The source material was blood, either unsorted or a sorted T cell fraction (not recorded which). The sequence derives from a male donor with ankylosing spondylitis or in good health (not recorded which). The V call is TRBV5-6, the J call TRBJ1-2; 10 bases line up with TRBD1. This chain's CDR3 is CASSERDRGPYGYTF. In DNA form, the CDR3 reads TGTGCCAGCAGCGAGAGGGACAGGGGACCCTATGGCTACACCTTC.